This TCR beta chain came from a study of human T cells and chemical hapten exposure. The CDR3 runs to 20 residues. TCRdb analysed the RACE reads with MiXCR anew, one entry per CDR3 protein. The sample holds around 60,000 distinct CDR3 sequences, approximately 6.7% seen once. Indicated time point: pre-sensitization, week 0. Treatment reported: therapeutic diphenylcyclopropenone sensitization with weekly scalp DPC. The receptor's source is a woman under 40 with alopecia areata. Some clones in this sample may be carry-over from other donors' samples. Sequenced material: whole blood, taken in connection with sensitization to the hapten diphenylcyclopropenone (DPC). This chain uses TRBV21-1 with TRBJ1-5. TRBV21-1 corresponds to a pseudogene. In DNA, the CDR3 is TGTGCCAGCAGCAAAGTATGCTTGGGATGGGGTAAGCATAGCAATCAGCCCCAGCATTTT. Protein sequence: CASSKVCLGWGKHSNQPQHF.